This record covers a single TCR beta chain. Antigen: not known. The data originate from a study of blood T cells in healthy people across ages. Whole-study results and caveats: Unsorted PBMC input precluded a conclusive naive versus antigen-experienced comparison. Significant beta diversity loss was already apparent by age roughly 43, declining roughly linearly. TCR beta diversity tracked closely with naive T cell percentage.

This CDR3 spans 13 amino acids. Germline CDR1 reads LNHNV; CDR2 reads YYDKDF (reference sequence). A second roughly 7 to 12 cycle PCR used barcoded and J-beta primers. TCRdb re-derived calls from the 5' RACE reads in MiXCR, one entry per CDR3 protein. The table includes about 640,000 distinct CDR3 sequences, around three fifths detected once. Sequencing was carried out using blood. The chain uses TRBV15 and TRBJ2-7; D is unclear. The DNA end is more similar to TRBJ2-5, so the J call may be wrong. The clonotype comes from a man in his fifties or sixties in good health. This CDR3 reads CATSRRPRETQYF. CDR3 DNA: TGTGCCACCAGCAGAAGACCGAGAGAGACCCAGTACTTC.